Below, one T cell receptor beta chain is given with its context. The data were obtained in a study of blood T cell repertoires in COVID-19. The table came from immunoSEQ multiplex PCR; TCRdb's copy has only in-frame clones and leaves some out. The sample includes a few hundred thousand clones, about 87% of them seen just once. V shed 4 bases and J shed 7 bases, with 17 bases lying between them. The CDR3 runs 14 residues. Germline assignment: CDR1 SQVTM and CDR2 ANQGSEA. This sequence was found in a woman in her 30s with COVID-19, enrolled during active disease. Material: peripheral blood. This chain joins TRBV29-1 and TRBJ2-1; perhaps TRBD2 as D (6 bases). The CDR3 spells CSVATSTDGNEQFF. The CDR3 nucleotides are TGCAGCGTTGCTACTAGCACTGATGGGAATGAGCAGTTCTTC.